Listed below are T cell receptor beta chains from one sample, sequenced in a study of response to subunit inactivated influenza vaccine. A single record per CDR3 protein comes from TCRdb applying MiXCR to the RT-PCR reads. Here the sample spans approximately 530,000 distinct CDR3 sequences, 10% to 15% being singletons. The sequenced sample was PBMCs from blood, obtained 40 to 50 days after vaccination. The receptors originated from a man between 45 and 60 years old who received an inactivated influenza vaccine. Both conserved end residues are part of each CDR3. D genes are given only for firm matches. Expanded clones are given a class, and other clones once, few, many or no size at all.

clone size	CDR3 length	V gene	J gene	D gene	CDR3 DNA	CDR3 protein
-	14	TRBV5-1	TRBJ2-3	-	TGCGCCAGCAGCCGCGGATATAGCACAGATACGCAGTATTTT	CASSRGYSTDTQYF
-	14	TRBV11-1	TRBJ2-7	-	TGTGCCAGCAGCTTGTACTCGACAGGTTTCGAGCAGTACTTC	CASSLYSTGFEQYF
many	15	TRBV7-2	TRBJ2-1	TRBD2	TGTGCCAGCAGTGAACCAGGACTAGCGGTCAATGAGCAGTTCTTC	CASSEPGLAVNEQFF
-	16	TRBV11-2	TRBJ2-2	-	TGTGCCAGCAACTTAGGTTATGGCTCGAACACCGGGGAGCTGTTTTTT	CASNLGYGSNTGELFF
-	17	TRBV20-1	TRBJ2-2	TRBD2	TGCTGTGCTAGAGAAGCTCTAGCGGGGGCGCACACCGGGGAGCTGTTTTTT	CCAREALAGAHTGELFF
many	17	TRBV28	TRBJ2-1	TRBD2	TGTGCCAGCAGTTGGCTAGCGGGAGCCACTAGGAGCGATGAGCAGTTCTTC	CASSWLAGATRSDEQFF
-	17	TRBV12-3/TRBV12-4	TRBJ1-6	TRBD1	TGTGCCAGCAGTTTCTCCAGGGGGCTCGCAAATAATTCACCCCTCCACTTT	CASSFSRGLANNSPLHF
many	15	TRBV7-2	TRBJ1-1	-	TGTGCCAGCAGCTTAGGCAGTGGGATGAACACTGAAGCTTTCTTT	CASSLGSGMNTEAFF
few	14	TRBV15	TRBJ1-5	-	TGTGCCACCAACTGGAGGGCGAGCAATCAGCCCCAGCATTTT	CATNWRASNQPQHF
few	15	TRBV7-2	TRBJ2-5	-	TGTGCCAGCAGCGATACCCCGGGACAACAAGAGACCCAGTACTTC	CASSDTPGQQETQYF
-	13	TRBV6-1	TRBJ1-1	-	TGTGCCAGCAGGGGGGGCGGACCAGGGGAAGCTTTCTTT	CASRGGGPGEAFF
-	14	TRBV4-1	TRBJ2-1	-	TGCGCCAGCAGCCAAGAAGGTGGGGTCAGGGAACCGTTCTTC	CASSQEGGVREPFF
many	15	TRBV6-5	TRBJ2-7	TRBD1	TGTGCCAGCAGTTACGACAGGGGTTTAGCCCACGAGCAGTACTTC	CASSYDRGLAHEQYF
once	15	TRBV20-1	TRBJ2-5	-	TGCAGTGCTAGGGCTGGTGCGGGGAGCCCGGAGACCCAGTACTTC	CSARAGAGSPETQYF
-	16	TRBV28	TRBJ2-1	TRBD2	TGTGCCAGCAGGACCCCTGAGCGGGGGGTCTCCAATGAGCAGTTCTTC	CASRTPERGVSNEQFF
many	15	TRBV7-2	TRBJ2-7	TRBD1	TGTGCCAGCAGCTTAGTGGGGACAGACTCCTACGAGCAGTACTTC	CASSLVGTDSYEQYF
-	15	TRBV20-1	TRBJ1-2	-	TGCAGTGCCGTAACCGGGACACCGGATAACTATGGCTACACCTTC	CSAVTGTPDNYGYTF
many	12	TRBV7-2	TRBJ2-1	TRBD2	TGTGCCAGCAGCTTAGACAGCGGGGAGAGGTTCTTC	CASSLDSGERFF
few	16	TRBV28	TRBJ2-3	TRBD1	TGTGCCAGCAGTTCCATGGACAGGGCCAGCACAGATACGCAGTATTTT	CASSSMDRASTDTQYF
few	14	TRBV4-1	TRBJ2-4	-	TGCGCCAGCAGCCAAGTCGGGATAAAAGACATTCAGTACTTC	CASSQVGIKDIQYF
-	15	TRBV12-5	TRBJ2-1	TRBD1	TGTGCTAGTGGTTTGGCCGGGACAGGGATCAATGAGCAGTTCTTC	CASGLAGTGINEQFF
few	15	TRBV7-2	TRBJ2-7	-	TGTGCCAGCAGCTTAGTGCGAGACAGGCTCTACGAGCAGTACTTC	CASSLVRDRLYEQYF
-	15	TRBV5-1	TRBJ2-1	-	TGCGCCAGCAGCTTGCTTCGGGCTATCTACAATGAGCAGTTCTTC	CASSLLRAIYNEQFF
few	13	TRBV5-6	TRBJ1-5	-	TGTGCCAGCAGCTCATGGACCGATCAGCCCCAGCATTTT	CASSSWTDQPQHF
once	13	TRBV29-1	TRBJ2-1	-	TGCAGCGTTGAAAGAGGGTCCTACAATGAGCAGTTCTTC	CSVERGSYNEQFF
few	15	TRBV12-3/TRBV12-4	TRBJ2-4	TRBD1	TGTGCCAGCAGCCCCTCGACAGGGGACTTGAACATTCAGTACTTC	CASSPSTGDLNIQYF
once	15	TRBV29-1	TRBJ1-1	-	TGCAGCGTTGAAGATATAAGGGTCGGTGGCACTGGAGCTTTCTTT	CSVEDIRVGGTGAFF
-	15	TRBV12-3/TRBV12-4	TRBJ2-1	TRBD2	TGTGCCAGCACTTACGGGACTAGCGGGGTTAATGAGCAGTTCTTC	CASTYGTSGVNEQFF
-	11	TRBV28	TRBJ2-7	TRBD1	TGTGCCAGCAGTCGACAGGGCAAGCAGTACTTC	CASSRQGKQYF
many	10	TRBV29-1	TRBJ2-1	-	TGCAGCGCCGCTAACAATGAGCAGTTCTTC	CSAANNEQFF
-	15	TRBV11-2	TRBJ2-7	-	TGTGCCAGCAGCTTAGGGTCTGAGGGCTCCTACGAGCAGTACTTC	CASSLGSEGSYEQYF
few	17	TRBV4-3	TRBJ2-3	TRBD2	TGCGCCAGCAGCCAAGATCATCTAGCGGGCCAAACAGATACGCAGTATTTT	CASSQDHLAGQTDTQYF
few	18	TRBV11-2	TRBJ2-4	-	TGTGCCAGCAGCTTACAGTCCAAACCCGAGGGAGCCAAAAACATTCAGTACTTC	CASSLQSKPEGAKNIQYF
-	13	TRBV20-1	TRBJ1-5	-	TGCAGTGCTCCCTCGGGGGGAGGTAGGCCCCAGCATTTT	CSAPSGGGRPQHF
-	13	TRBV7-2	TRBJ1-4	TRBD1	TGTGCCAGCAGCGGACAGGGAAACGAAAAACTGTTTTTT	CASSGQGNEKLFF
many	11	TRBV18	TRBJ2-1	-	TGTGCCAGCTCACCAAAGGGAGAGCAGTTCTTC	CASSPKGEQFF
-	15	TRBV6-5	TRBJ2-3	-	TGTGCCAGCAGTTACTCGGCAGGGGTGACAGATACGCAGTATTTT	CASSYSAGVTDTQYF
few	12	TRBV3-1	TRBJ1-2	-	TGTGCCAGCAGCCAAGTGGCAGGGCTCTACACCTTC	CASSQVAGLYTF
-	16	TRBV4-1	TRBJ2-4	-	TGCGCCAGCAGCCAAGTGTTTTACAGGGCTGGAAACATTCAGTACTTC	CASSQVFYRAGNIQYF
-	18	TRBV6-2/TRBV6-3	TRBJ2-3	TRBD2	TGTGCCAGCAGTTACCCCGTCGAGACTAGCGGGAGCCGTTATACGCAGTATTTT	CASSYPVETSGSRYTQYF
few	17	TRBV7-8	TRBJ2-5	TRBD2	TGTGCCAGCAGCTTAGTGGGGCTAGCGGGGGGGCGGGAGACCCAGTACTTC	CASSLVGLAGGRETQYF
few	15	TRBV10-3	TRBJ1-2	-	TGTGCCATCAGTGACGTTGAGGGCCTTAACTATGGCTACACCTTC	CAISDVEGLNYGYTF
many	14	TRBV18	TRBJ2-7	TRBD2	TGTGCCAGCTCACCAGGGGGGGGATCCTACGAGCAGTACTTC	CASSPGGGSYEQYF